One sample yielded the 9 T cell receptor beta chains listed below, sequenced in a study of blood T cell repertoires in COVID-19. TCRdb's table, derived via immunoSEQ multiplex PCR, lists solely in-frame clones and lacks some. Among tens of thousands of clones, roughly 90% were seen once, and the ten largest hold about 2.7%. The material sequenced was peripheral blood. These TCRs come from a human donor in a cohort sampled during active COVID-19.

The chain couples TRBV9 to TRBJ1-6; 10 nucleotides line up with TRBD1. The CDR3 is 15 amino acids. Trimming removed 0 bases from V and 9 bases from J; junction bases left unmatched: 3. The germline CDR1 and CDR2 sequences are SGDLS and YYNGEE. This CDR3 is CASSVGGTGVSPLHF. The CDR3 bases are TGTGCCAGCAGCGTAGGAGGGACAGGGGTTTCACCCCTCCACTTT.

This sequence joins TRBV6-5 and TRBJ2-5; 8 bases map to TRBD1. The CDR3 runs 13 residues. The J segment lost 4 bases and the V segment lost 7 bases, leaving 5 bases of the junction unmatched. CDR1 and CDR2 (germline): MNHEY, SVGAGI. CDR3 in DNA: TGTGCCAGCACCGACAGGGGTGGAGAGACCCAGTACTTC. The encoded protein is CASTDRGGETQYF.

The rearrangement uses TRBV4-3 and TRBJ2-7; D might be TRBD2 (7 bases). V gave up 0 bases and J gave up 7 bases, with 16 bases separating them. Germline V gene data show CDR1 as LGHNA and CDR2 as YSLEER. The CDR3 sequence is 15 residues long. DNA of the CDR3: TGCGCCAGCAGCCAAGATGGCGGGGGCCCTTTAGAGCAGTACTTC. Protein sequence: CASSQDGGGPLEQYF.

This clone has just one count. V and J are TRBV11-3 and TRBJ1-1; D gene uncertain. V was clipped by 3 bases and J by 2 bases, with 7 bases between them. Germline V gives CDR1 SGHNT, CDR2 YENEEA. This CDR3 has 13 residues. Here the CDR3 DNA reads TGTGCCAGCAGCTTTTTGGCTAACACTGAAGCTTTCTTT. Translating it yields CASSFLANTEAFF.

This CDR3 reads CASIFNRDRCHRGCQPQHF. The CDR3 DNA follows: TGTGCCTCCATTTTTAACCGGGACAGATGCCACCGGGGGTGTCAGCCCCAGCATTTT. V and J are TRBV30 and TRBJ1-5, with 7 bases lining up with TRBD1. The germline gives CDR1 GTSNPN, CDR2 SVGIG (reference sequence). The trim removed 7 bases at V and 6 bases at J, leaving 27 bases unmatched. The CDR3 runs 19 residues.

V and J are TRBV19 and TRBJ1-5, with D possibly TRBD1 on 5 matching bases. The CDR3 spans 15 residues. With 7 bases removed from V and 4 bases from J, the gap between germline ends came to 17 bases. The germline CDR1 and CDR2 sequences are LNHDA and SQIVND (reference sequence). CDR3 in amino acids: CASKGPPAGNQPQHF. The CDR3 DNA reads TGTGCCAGTAAAGGTCCCCCGGCAGGGAATCAGCCCCAGCATTTT.

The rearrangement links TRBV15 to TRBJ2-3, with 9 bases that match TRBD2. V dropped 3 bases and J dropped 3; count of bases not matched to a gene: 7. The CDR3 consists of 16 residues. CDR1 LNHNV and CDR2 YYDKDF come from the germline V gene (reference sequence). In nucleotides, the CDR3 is TGTGCCACCAGCAGTCTAGCGGGAATCTGGACAGATACGCAGTATTTT. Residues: CATSSLAGIWTDTQYF.

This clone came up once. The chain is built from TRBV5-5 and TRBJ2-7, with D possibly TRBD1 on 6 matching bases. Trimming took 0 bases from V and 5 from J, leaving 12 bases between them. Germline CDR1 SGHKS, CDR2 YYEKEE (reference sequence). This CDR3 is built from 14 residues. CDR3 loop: CASSLGETGNEQYF. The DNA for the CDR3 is TGTGCCAGCAGCTTGGGCGAAACAGGGAACGAGCAGTACTTC.

As DNA, the CDR3 is TGTGCCAGCAGCATGGGACTAGCGGGAAAGGAGACCCAGTACTTC. Amino acid sequence: CASSMGLAGKETQYF. This chain connects TRBV13 to TRBJ2-5, with 13 bases lining up with TRBD2. The germline V gene has CDR1 PRHDT and CDR2 FYEKMQ (reference sequence). The CDR3 covers 15 residues. Trimming removed 5 bases from V and 5 bases from J; junction bases left unmatched: 5.